The clone carrying this T cell receptor beta chain occurred once. Its antigen remains unidentified. The data belong to a study of radiotherapy plus CTLA-4 blockade in lung cancer. For the study at large: Objective responses emerged in roughly 20% of patients, and 31% attained disease control.

Study results and limitations: Blood saw expansion of tumor-derived TCR clones after radiotherapy plus ipilimumab.

This table comes from immunoSEQ multiplex PCR, and its TCRdb copy is limited to in-frame clones, with some not included. This table holds more than 40,000 clones, around 72% found once. The sample was peripheral blood, taken from a patient treated with radiotherapy plus ipilimumab. This TCR was recovered from a human donor with non-small cell lung cancer who had a complete response to radiotherapy plus ipilimumab.

CDR3 sequence reads: CASSLGGGNHNEQFF. The DNA of the CDR3 is TGTGCCAGCAGCTTAGGAGGCGGAAACCACAATGAGCAGTTCTTC. The chain carries TRBV7-9 and TRBJ2-1, with no clear D. Trimming cost V 1 base and J 5 bases, with 12 bases left between them. Germline loops: CDR1 SEHNR, CDR2 FQNEAQ (reference sequence). The CDR3 is 15 amino acids.